These T cell receptor beta chains were read from a single sample in a study of T cell changes during pregnancy in multiple sclerosis. Repertoires were generated with immunoSEQ multiplex PCR, while TCRdb's copy carries only in-frame clones and drops some. The sample includes 60,000 to 85,000 clones, 92% of them seen just once. The source was peripheral blood, collected after pregnancy. These receptors came from a female donor in good health, enrolled as a control in a pregnancy study. Both conserved end residues are part of each CDR3. A D gene is named only where the DNA matches it firmly. Rows may omit the clone size; those that give it use once, few, many or a size class.

cdr3_aa cdr3_nt clone_size j_call d_call v_call
CASSSGGANPNTGELFF TGTGCCAGCAGCTCGGGGGGGGCTAATCCGAACACCGGGGAGCTGTTTTTT . TRBJ2-2 TRBD2 TRBV5-4
CASSRGGSLEKLFF TGTGCCAGCAGCCGGGGTGGGTCCCTCGAAAAACTGTTTTTT . TRBJ1-4 . TRBV9
CAWNAGGPRNEQFF TGTGCCTGGAATGCGGGAGGGCCGCGGAATGAGCAGTTCTTC . TRBJ2-1 TRBD2 TRBV30
CASSQVGLGLSGNTIYF TGCGCCAGCAGCCAAGTGGGTCTGGGGCTCTCTGGAAACACCATATATTTT . TRBJ1-3 . TRBV4-1
CASSPDRVGETQYF TGTGCCAGCTCACCAGACAGGGTTGGGGAGACCCAGTACTTC . TRBJ2-5 TRBD1 TRBV18
CASSQAGLATYNEQFF TGCGCCAGCAGCCAAGCGGGACTAGCGACCTACAATGAGCAGTTCTTC . TRBJ2-1 TRBD2 TRBV4-1
CASSPQGGNTDTQYF TGTGCCAGCAGCCCCCAGGGGGGAAACACAGATACGCAGTATTTT . TRBJ2-3 . TRBV5-8
CASSRDNTQYF TGTGCCAGCAGCAGGGATAATACGCAGTATTTT . TRBJ2-3 . TRBV6-1
CASSPRGRTDTDTQYF TGTGCCAGCTCACCCAGAGGGAGGACCGACACAGATACGCAGTATTTT . TRBJ2-3 . TRBV18
CAWNPLSFLQYF TGTGCCTGGAATCCCCTGTCGTTTTTGCAGTACTTC . TRBJ2-7 . TRBV30
CASSYSFEGSDTQYF TGTGCCAGCAGTTACTCGTTTGAGGGTTCAGATACGCAGTATTTT . TRBJ2-3 . TRBV6-6
CASPRRQGNEQFF TGTGCCAGCCCCCGGCGACAGGGCAATGAGCAGTTCTTC few TRBJ2-1 TRBD1 TRBV5-6
CASSSPQEKAFF TGCGCCAGCAGCTCACCACAGGAAAAAGCTTTCTTT few TRBJ1-1 . TRBV5-1
CAIRPRESSGNTIYF TGTGCCATCAGACCGCGAGAAAGCTCTGGAAACACCATATATTTT . TRBJ1-3 . TRBV10-3
CASSDFARSAAGTQYF TGCGCCAGCAGTGATTTTGCCAGGTCCGCCGCTGGGACCCAGTACTTC . TRBJ2-5 . TRBV10-2
CASSSQGGGYNEQFF TGTGCCAGCAGCTCACAGGGGGGAGGCTACAATGAGCAGTTCTTC . TRBJ2-1 TRBD1 TRBV7-9
CASSLVGGETQYF TGTGCCAGCAGTTTAGTGGGGGGGGAGACCCAGTACTTC . TRBJ2-5 TRBD2 TRBV27
CASSHNQPNTRQYNSPLHF TGTGCCAGCTCACACAATCAACCAAATACAAGACAGTATAATTCACCCCTCCACTTT once TRBJ1-6 . TRBV18
CASNNRPTETQYF TGTGCCAGCAACAACAGGCCGACGGAGACCCAGTACTTC . TRBJ2-5 . TRBV2
CASSSLPGLEDEKLFF TGCGCCAGCAGCTCACTACCCGGGCTGGAGGATGAAAAACTGTTTTTT . TRBJ1-4 . TRBV5-1
CASSDSSQGVRDTQYF TGTGCCAGCAGTGACTCCTCGCAGGGGGTGAGAGATACGCAGTATTTT . TRBJ2-3 TRBD1 TRBV2
CASSQPRTLTGAQETQYF TGCGCCAGCAGCCAACCCCGGACCCTGACAGGAGCCCAAGAGACCCAGTACTTC . TRBJ2-5 . TRBV4-1
CASSFDPNQGINEQYF TGTGCCAGCAGTTTTGACCCCAACCAGGGTATCAACGAGCAGTACTTC . TRBJ2-7 . TRBV28
CASSLEGTDGNTIYF TGTGCCAGCAGCTTGGAAGGGACAGACGGAAACACCATATATTTT . TRBJ1-3 TRBD1 TRBV5-5
CASSAGNRGFF TGTGCCAGCAGCGCCGGAAACAGGGGCTTCTTT . TRBJ1-1 TRBD1 TRBV7-9
CASSNPGLAGGPGTLTLCNTQYF TGTGCCAGTAGTAACCCGGGACTAGCGGGAGGCCCGGGAACACTAACCCTCTGTAATACGCAGTATTTT . TRBJ2-3 TRBD2 TRBV19
CATSDSASYEQYF TGTGCCACCTCGGACAGCGCTTCCTACGAGCAGTACTTC few TRBJ2-7 . TRBV19
CASSQDRLWDRVVNTEAFF TGCGCCAGCAGCCAAGATCGGTTGTGGGACAGGGTGGTGAACACTGAAGCTTTCTTT . TRBJ1-1 TRBD1 TRBV4-1
CASTGNTEAFF TGTGCCAGTACTGGGAACACTGAAGCTTTCTTT few TRBJ1-1 . TRBV28
CASSLGGRDTQYF TGTGCCAGCTCACTAGGGGGACGAGATACGCAGTATTTT . TRBJ2-3 . TRBV18
CASSLSSEYEQYF TGTGCCAGCAGTTTATCTTCCGAGTACGAGCAGTACTTC . TRBJ2-7 . TRBV28
CASSLAGTGTGNTIYF TGTGCCAGCAGCTTAGCGGGGACAGGGACGGGAAACACCATATATTTT . TRBJ1-3 TRBD1 TRBV7-9
CASSSGINQPQHF TGTGCCAGCAGTTCCGGGATAAATCAGCCCCAGCATTTT . TRBJ1-5 . TRBV27
CASTPGYGTDTQYF TGTGCCAGCACCCCGGGATACGGCACAGATACGCAGTATTTT . TRBJ2-3 . TRBV7-2
CASSVSPSNYEQYF TGTGCCAGCAGCGTCTCGCCTAGCAACTACGAGCAGTACTTC . TRBJ2-7 . TRBV9
CASSIGGPRRGYGYTF TGTGCCAGTAGTATTGGGGGACCTCGCAGGGGCTATGGCTACACCTTC few TRBJ1-2 . TRBV19
CASSSTGQNTEAFF TGCGCCAGCAGTTCCACAGGACAGAACACTGAAGCTTTCTTT . TRBJ1-1 . TRBV5-1
CASSEPTRGTEAFF TGTGCCAGCAGTGAACCGACAAGGGGGACTGAAGCTTTCTTT . TRBJ1-1 . TRBV2
CASWDSYNSPLHF TGTGCCAGCTGGGACAGCTATAATTCACCCCTCCACTTT few TRBJ1-6 TRBD1 TRBV2
CASSLGTGGVRTEAFF TGTGCCAGCAGCTTGGGGACAGGGGGCGTACGCACTGAAGCTTTCTTT . TRBJ1-1 TRBD1 TRBV5-4
CASTSLPGTGTDTGELFF TGTGCCAGCACCTCACTTCCAGGAACCGGGACAGACACCGGGGAGCTGTTTTTT . TRBJ2-2 TRBD1 TRBV27
CASSLGQGYEQYF TGTGCCAGCAGTTTGGGACAGGGCTACGAGCAGTACTTC once TRBJ2-7 TRBD1 TRBV28
CASSRPRTANYGYTF TGTGCCAGCAGCCGACCCCGGACAGCAAACTATGGCTACACCTTC . TRBJ1-2 . TRBV5-6
CASSVRGGSYNEQFF TGTGCCAGCAGTGTTCGGGGGGGCTCCTACAATGAGCAGTTCTTC once TRBJ2-1 TRBD2 TRBV6-4
CASSPQSNQPQHF TGTGCCAGCAGCCCCCAAAGCAATCAGCCCCAGCATTTT . TRBJ1-5 . TRBV6-4
CAWSPPWRGGSLVF TGTGCCTGGAGTCCACCTTGGCGGGGGGGATCATTAGTCTTC . TRBJ2-1 TRBD2 TRBV30
CASSLAGVKAYEQYF TGCGCCAGCAGCTTGGCAGGGGTGAAAGCCTACGAGCAGTACTTC . TRBJ2-7 . TRBV5-1
CASSPSGQGGGQFF TGTGCCAGCTCACCATCGGGACAGGGCGGGGGGCAGTTCTTC . TRBJ2-1 TRBD1 TRBV18
CAIRWEGGEQFF TGTGCCATCAGGTGGGAGGGAGGTGAGCAGTTCTTC once TRBJ2-1 TRBD2 TRBV10-3
CASSLSGGASPLHF TGTGCCAGCAGTTTATCAGGGGGCGCATCACCCCTCCACTTT . TRBJ1-6 TRBD1 TRBV28
CASSADRLAGELFF TGTGCCAGCAGTGCGGACAGGCTAGCCGGGGAGCTGTTTTTT . TRBJ2-2 TRBD1 TRBV6-4
CASSPGLPTPTEAFF TGTGCCAGCTCTCCGGGACTCCCTACGCCAACTGAAGCTTTCTTT . TRBJ1-1 . TRBV18
CASSLLAGDVTGELFF TGTGCCAGCAGCTTACTAGCGGGAGATGTGACCGGGGAGCTGTTTTTT . TRBJ2-2 TRBD2 TRBV5-4
CASSHVGTNNEQFF TGTGCCAGCAGTCACGTGGGGACTAACAATGAGCAGTTCTTC . TRBJ2-1 TRBD2 TRBV28
CASSEPRRLAGGQETQYF TGTGCCAGCAGCGAACCCCGGAGACTAGCGGGAGGCCAAGAGACCCAGTACTTC . TRBJ2-5 TRBD2 TRBV9